This record covers a single TCR beta chain. Its antigen is unknown. The germline V gene encodes CDR1 SGHRS and CDR2 YFSETQ. This CDR3 is built from 15 residues. J gave up 4 bases and V 6 bases, and 9 bases lay outside the gene matches. The study ran its PCR with 60 Vbeta and 13 Jbeta primers. TCRdb's table, derived via immunoSEQ multiplex PCR, lists solely in-frame clones and lacks some. Here the sample spans 85,000 to 130,000 clones, more than 60% being singletons. The data stem from a study of cytomegalovirus exposure and HLA in healthy donors. Study at large: Approximately 81% of 350 to 400 genotyped donors fell in the Caucasian-associated ancestry cluster.

At collection, donors were nominally healthy, but unrecorded immune exposures were probable. General study results and limits: Clonal expansion, a later analysis showed, was greater in HLA-associated TCR beta chains than in equally common others.

The sequence was obtained from a woman in her forties or fifties in good health and CMV-seropositive. Sequencing used PBMCs. V is TRBV5-1 and J is TRBJ2-3; TRBD1 matches 9 bases. CDR3 sequence (DNA): TGCGCCAGCATACCGACAGGGGGGCGCGCAGATACGCAGTATTTT. Encoded protein: CASIPTGGRADTQYF. The entire variable domain, with the rest obtained from reference TRBV5-1 and TRBJ2-3, is as follows: KAGVTQTPRYLIKTRGQQVTLSCSPISGHRSVSWYQQTPGQGLQFLFEYFSETQRNKGNFPGRFSGRQFSNSRSEMNVSTLELGDSALYLCASIPTGGRADTQYFGPGTRLTVL.